Each of the 8 T cell receptor beta chains below was sequenced from the same sample in a study of T cell changes during pregnancy in multiple sclerosis. TCRdb's table, derived via immunoSEQ multiplex PCR, lists solely in-frame clones and lacks some. The data hold 90,000 to 130,000 clones, with about 93% observed a single time. Sequenced here: peripheral blood, sampled in the third trimester of pregnancy. These receptors were collected from a female donor with multiple sclerosis, enrolled in a pregnancy study.

The rearrangement uses TRBV7-2 and TRBJ1-3; weak D call: TRBD1 (5 bases). The CDR3 extends over 15 amino acids. The V end lost 3 bases, the J end lost 0 bases, and 9 bases lay between the germline ends. Per the germline V gene, CDR1 is SGHTA and CDR2 is FQGNSA. This CDR3 is CASSFMTVSGNTIYF. The CDR3 DNA reads as TGTGCCAGCAGCTTCATGACAGTCTCTGGAAACACCATATATTTT.

The rearrangement uses TRBV13 and TRBJ1-1, with D tentatively TRBD1 (5 bases). The CDR3 has 14 residues. Germline CDR1 is PRHDT and CDR2 is FYEKMQ (reference sequence). Between the trimmed V and J ends, which lost 1 base and 2 bases, there was a span of 8 bases. This chain's CDR3 is CASSLVQGNTEAFF. Here the CDR3 DNA reads TGTGCCAGCAGCTTAGTCCAGGGCAACACTGAAGCTTTCTTT.

J is TRBJ2-7 and V is TRBV19; TRBD2 matches 7 bases. The germline CDR1 and CDR2 sequences are LNHDA and SQIVND (reference sequence). The CDR3 length is 13 residues. The J segment lost 2 bases and the V segment lost 7 bases, leaving 5 bases of the junction unmatched. In DNA form, the CDR3 reads TGTGCCAGTAAGGACCGGGGGGCCTACGAGCAGTACTTC. Amino acid sequence: CASKDRGAYEQYF.

This clone was seen more than once but under ten times. The chain recombines TRBV5-4 with TRBJ2-7; 12 bases line up with TRBD2. The CDR3 extends over 14 amino acids. Germline values: CDR1 SGHNT, CDR2 YYREEE (reference sequence). The V gene end was trimmed by 4 bases and the J gene end by 7 bases; junction bases not matched to a gene: 6. The CDR3 region is CASSLAGGPSEQYF. In DNA form, the CDR3 reads TGTGCCAGCAGCCTAGCGGGGGGGCCCTCGGAGCAGTACTTC.

V gene TRBV6-6 combines with J gene TRBJ2-7; 8 nucleotides align to TRBD1. This CDR3 has 15 amino acids. The germline CDR1 and CDR2 sequences are MNHNY and SVGAGI (reference sequence). Unmatched junction bases numbered 4, after V lost 0 bases and J lost 3 bases. In DNA, the CDR3 is TGTGCCAGCAGTTACTCAAGGACAGGGCGCTACGAGCAGTACTTC. The encoded protein is CASSYSRTGRYEQYF.

The gene calls are TRBV9 and TRBJ1-1; D is possibly TRBD1 (6 bases). Germline V gives CDR1 SGDLS, CDR2 YYNGEE. Trimming pared 2 bases from V and 3 bases from J, leaving 11 bases between. CDR3 length equals 14 residues. The DNA for the CDR3 is TGTGCCAGCAGCGTTCAGGGGTTAGACACTGAAGCTTTCTTT. This translates into CASSVQGLDTEAFF.

V is TRBV5-1 and J is TRBJ1-1, with no clear D. There are 14 residues in the CDR3. The germline CDR1 and CDR2 sequences are SGHRS and YFSETQ. V dropped 9 bases and J dropped 4 bases, with 19 bases sitting between them. The CDR3 coding sequence is TGCGCCACCACGCCCGGACTTGGCGGCACTGAAGCTTTCTTT. Translating it yields CATTPGLGGTEAFF.

The genes are TRBV2 and TRBJ2-1; 8 nucleotides line up with TRBD1. Germline lookup yields CDR1 SNHLY and CDR2 FYNNEI. V dropped 6 bases and J dropped 4; count of bases not matched to a gene: 8. The CDR3 length is 15 residues. CDR3 protein: CASRVGQGPYNEQFF. The CDR3 bases are TGTGCCAGCAGGGTTGGACAGGGACCATACAATGAGCAGTTCTTC.